Included here is one T cell receptor (beta chain) sequence, with context. Its antigen is undetermined. The germline V gene has CDR1 SGHDN and CDR2 FVKESK. The CDR3 runs 16 residues. The germline V and J ends were trimmed by 2 bases and 3 bases, with 13 bases remaining between them. This record comes from a study of OX40 agonist ivuxolimab in advanced cancers. The study's findings and limits: Clones of CD4+ and CD8+ blood T cells grew by week 6 at doses of 0.1 to 3.0 mg/kg.

Some clones are missing from TCRdb's copy, which holds only in-frame ones; the method was immunoSEQ multiplex PCR. The sample holds fewer than 110,000 clones, roughly 90% seen once. This clonotype was obtained from an adult with an advanced solid tumor such as melanoma, head and neck, liver or kidney cancer. The rearrangement uses TRBV14 and TRBJ2-2; D is undetermined. The sample in question was CD4+ or CD8+ T cells sorted from blood, obtained in a trial of the OX40 agonist ivuxolimab. The CDR3 region is CASSQIRSKDTGELFF. CDR3 coding DNA: TGTGCCAGCAGCCAAATCCGAAGCAAGGACACCGGGGAGCTGTTTTTT.